What follows describes a single T cell receptor beta chain. The antigen remains unidentified. At the DNA level, this CDR3 is encoded by other sequences in the same sample as well. Treatment described: over 15 received Ad26.COV2.S at low or high dose, single or two shots; roughly 5 received placebo; per-sample allocation not given. Sampling happened 63 days after the first vaccine or placebo injection. Donation came from an adult in Boston who was aged 18-55 years. Clones were read by immunoSEQ multiplex PCR, and TCRdb kept only the in-frame ones, dropping some. The table shows roughly 320,000 clones, with roughly 84% occurring only once. This sample was included in a study of Ad26.COV2.S vaccination and SARS-CoV-2 variants. Study-level information: Donor participated within the Ad26.COV2.S arm of the COV1001 trial. The vaccine Ad26.COV2.S was put into the muscle once, or twice with 56 days between.

CDR1 SGHDT and CDR2 YYEEEE come from the germline V gene. V lost 1 base to trimming and J lost 7 bases, with 3 bases between them. This CDR3 region has 12 residues. Points from the study as a whole: Vaccine and placebo recipients had comparable breadth of non-spike TCRs.

The material was peripheral blood, obtained in a trial of Ad26.COV2.S vaccine versus placebo. The TCR was taken from a person aged 18-65 years who received the Ad26.COV2.S COVID-19 vaccine or a placebo. This chain joins TRBV5-6 and TRBJ1-6; no definite D call. CDR3 residues: CASSLRNSPLHF. For the CDR3, the DNA is TGTGCCAGCAGCTTGCGGAATTCACCCCTCCACTTT.